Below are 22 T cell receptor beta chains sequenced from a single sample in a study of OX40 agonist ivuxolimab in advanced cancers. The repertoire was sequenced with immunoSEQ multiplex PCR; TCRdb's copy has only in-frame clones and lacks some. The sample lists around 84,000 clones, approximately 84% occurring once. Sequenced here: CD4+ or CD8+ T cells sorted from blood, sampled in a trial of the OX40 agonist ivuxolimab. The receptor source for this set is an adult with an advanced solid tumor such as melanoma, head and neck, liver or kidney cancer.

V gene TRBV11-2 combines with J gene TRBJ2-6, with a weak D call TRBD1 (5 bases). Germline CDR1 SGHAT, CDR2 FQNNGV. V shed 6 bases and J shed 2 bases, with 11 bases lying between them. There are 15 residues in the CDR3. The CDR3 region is CASSNRRAGANVLTF. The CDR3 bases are TGTGCCAGCAGTAATCGCAGGGCTGGGGCCAACGTCCTGACTTTC.

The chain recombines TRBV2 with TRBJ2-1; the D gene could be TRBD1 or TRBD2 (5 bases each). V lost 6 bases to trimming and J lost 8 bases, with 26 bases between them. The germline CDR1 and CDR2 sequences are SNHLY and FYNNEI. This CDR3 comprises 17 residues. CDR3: CASRAQGAPFGRDEQFF. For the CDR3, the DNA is TGTGCCAGCAGGGCCCAGGGAGCGCCCTTCGGGCGTGATGAGCAGTTCTTC.

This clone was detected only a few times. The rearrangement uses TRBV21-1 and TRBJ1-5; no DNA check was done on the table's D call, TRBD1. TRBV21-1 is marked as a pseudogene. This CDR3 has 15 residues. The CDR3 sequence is CASSFRQGGNQPQHF. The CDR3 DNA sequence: TGTGCCAGCAGCTTCCGACAGGGAGGAAATCAGCCCCAGCATTTT.

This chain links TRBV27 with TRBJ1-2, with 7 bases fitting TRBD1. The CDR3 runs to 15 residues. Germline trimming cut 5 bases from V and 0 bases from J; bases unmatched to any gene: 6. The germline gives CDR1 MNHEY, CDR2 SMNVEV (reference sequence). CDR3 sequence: CASSQSTGSNYGYTF. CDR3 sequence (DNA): TGTGCCAGCAGTCAATCGACAGGGTCTAACTATGGCTACACCTTC.

CDR3 loop: CASSLGVRSNQPQHF. CDR3 in DNA: TGTGCCAGCAGCTTAGGGGTTCGGAGCAATCAGCCCCAGCATTTT. The V call is TRBV5-8, the J call TRBJ1-5; D might be TRBD1 (5 bases). V shed 2 bases and J shed 1 base, with 10 bases lying between them. The CDR3 runs to 15 residues. Germline loops: CDR1 SGHTS, CDR2 YDEGEE.

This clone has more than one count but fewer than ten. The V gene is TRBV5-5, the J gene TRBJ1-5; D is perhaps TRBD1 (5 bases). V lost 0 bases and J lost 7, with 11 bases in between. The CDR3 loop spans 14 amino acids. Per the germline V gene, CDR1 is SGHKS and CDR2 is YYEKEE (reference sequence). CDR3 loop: CASSLVGGSQPQHF. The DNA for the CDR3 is TGTGCCAGCAGCTTGGTCGGGGGTAGCCAGCCCCAGCATTTT.

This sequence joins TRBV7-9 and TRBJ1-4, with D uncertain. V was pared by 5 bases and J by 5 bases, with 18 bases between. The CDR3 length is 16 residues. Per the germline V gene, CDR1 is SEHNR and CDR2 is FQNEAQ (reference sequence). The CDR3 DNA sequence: TGTGCCAGCAGCCCACGCCCCCGGGGATCGAATGAAAAACTGTTTTTT. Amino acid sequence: CASSPRPRGSNEKLFF.

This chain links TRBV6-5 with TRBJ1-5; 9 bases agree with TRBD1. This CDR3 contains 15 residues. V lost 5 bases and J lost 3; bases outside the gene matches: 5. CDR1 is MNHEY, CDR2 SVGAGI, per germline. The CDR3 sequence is CASSSTGGFNQPQHF. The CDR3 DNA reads TGTGCCAGCAGTAGTACAGGGGGCTTCAATCAGCCCCAGCATTTT.

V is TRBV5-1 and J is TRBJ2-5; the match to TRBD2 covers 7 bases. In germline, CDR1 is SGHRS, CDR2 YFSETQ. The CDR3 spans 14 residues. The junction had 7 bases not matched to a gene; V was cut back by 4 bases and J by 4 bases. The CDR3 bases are TGCGCCAGCAGCGAACCGACGGGGGGAGAGACCCAGTACTTC. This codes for CASSEPTGGETQYF.

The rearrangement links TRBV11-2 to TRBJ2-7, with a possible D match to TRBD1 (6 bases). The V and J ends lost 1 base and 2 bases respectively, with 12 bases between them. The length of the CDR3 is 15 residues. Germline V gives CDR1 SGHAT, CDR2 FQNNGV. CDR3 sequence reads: CASSLVGAGAYEQYF. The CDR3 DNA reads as TGTGCCAGCAGCTTAGTTGGGGCAGGGGCCTACGAGCAGTACTTC.

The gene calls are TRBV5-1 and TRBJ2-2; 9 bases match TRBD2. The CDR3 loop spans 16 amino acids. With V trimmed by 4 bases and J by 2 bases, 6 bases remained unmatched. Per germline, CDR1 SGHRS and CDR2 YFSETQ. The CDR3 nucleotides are TGCGCCAGCAGCGAGACTAGCGGAACCAACACCGGGGAGCTGTTTTTT. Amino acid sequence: CASSETSGTNTGELFF.

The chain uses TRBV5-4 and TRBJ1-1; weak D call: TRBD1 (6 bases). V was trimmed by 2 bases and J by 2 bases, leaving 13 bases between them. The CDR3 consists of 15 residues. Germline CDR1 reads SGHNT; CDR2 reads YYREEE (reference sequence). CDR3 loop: CASSLLTGLNTEAFF. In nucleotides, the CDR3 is TGTGCCAGCAGCTTATTGACAGGACTTAACACTGAAGCTTTCTTT.

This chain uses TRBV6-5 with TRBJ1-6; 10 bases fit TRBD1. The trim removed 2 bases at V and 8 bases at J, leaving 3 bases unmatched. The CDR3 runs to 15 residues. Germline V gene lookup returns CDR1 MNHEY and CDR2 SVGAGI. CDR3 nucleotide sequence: TGTGCCAGCAGTTACGGGGACAGGGGCGATTCACCCCTCCACTTT. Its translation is CASSYGDRGDSPLHF.

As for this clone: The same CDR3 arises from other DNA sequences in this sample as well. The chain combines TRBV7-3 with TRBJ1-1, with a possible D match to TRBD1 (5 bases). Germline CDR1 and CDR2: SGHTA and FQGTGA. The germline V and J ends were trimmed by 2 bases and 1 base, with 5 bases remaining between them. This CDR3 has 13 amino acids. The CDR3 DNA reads TGTGCCAGCAGCTTAGGACAGAACACTGAAGCTTTCTTT. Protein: CASSLGQNTEAFF.

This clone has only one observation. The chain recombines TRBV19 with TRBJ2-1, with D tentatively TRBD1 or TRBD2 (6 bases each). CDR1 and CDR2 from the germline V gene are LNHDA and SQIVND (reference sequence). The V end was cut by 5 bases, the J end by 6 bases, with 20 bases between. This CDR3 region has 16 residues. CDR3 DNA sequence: TGTGCCAGTAGTCCCCCTGGGGGGCGGGAAAGCAATGAGCAGTTCTTC. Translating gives CASSPPGGRESNEQFF.

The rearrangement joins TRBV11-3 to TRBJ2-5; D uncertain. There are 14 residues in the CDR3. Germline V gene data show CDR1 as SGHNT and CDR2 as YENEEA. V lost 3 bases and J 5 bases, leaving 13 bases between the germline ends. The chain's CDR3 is CASSFGNSFETQYF. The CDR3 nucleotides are TGTGCCAGCAGCTTCGGCAATAGTTTTGAGACCCAGTACTTC.

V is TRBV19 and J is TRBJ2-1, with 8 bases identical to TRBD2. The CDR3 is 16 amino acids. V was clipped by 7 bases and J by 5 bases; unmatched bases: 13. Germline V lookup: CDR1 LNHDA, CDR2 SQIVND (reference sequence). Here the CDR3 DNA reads TGTGCCAGTACCGTGCTTGGGCGGGGGGCCAACAATGAGCAGTTCTTC. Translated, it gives CASTVLGRGANNEQFF.

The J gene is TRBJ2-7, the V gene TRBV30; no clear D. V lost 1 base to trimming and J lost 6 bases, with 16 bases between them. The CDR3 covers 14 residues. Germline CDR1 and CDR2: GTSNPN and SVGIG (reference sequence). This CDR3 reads CAWSGGTASFEQYF. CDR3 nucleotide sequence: TGTGCCTGGAGTGGAGGTACAGCCTCGTTCGAGCAGTACTTC.

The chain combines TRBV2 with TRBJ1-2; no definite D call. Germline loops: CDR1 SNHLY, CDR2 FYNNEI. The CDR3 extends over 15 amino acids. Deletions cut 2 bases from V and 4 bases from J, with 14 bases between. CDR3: CASSESIWVSYGYTF. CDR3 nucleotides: TGTGCCAGCAGTGAAAGCATATGGGTTAGCTATGGCTACACCTTC.

The CDR3 nucleotides read TGTGCCAGTAGTTCCCAGGATCGGAACACTGAAGCTTTCTTT. Translating gives CASSSQDRNTEAFF. The V and J genes are TRBV19 and TRBJ1-1; the D is unclear. CDR1 and CDR2 (germline): LNHDA, SQIVND (reference sequence). The CDR3 sequence is 14 residues long. Trimming took 5 bases from V and 1 from J, leaving 11 bases between them.

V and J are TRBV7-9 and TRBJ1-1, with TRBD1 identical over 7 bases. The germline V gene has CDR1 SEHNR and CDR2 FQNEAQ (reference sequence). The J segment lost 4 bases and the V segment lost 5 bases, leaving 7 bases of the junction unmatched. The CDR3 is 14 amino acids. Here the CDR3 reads CASSTGDLATEAFF. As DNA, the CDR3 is TGTGCCAGCAGCACAGGGGATTTAGCCACTGAAGCTTTCTTT.

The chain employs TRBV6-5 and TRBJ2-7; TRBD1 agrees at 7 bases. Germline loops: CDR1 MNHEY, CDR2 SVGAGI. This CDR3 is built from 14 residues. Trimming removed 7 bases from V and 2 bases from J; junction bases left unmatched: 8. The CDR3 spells CASTDSGQAYEQYF. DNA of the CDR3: TGTGCCAGCACGGATTCCGGACAGGCCTACGAGCAGTACTTC.